The source of this T cell receptor (beta chain) is a study of T cells expressing NK-cell markers. Germline CDR1 MRHNA, CDR2 SNTAGT. The CDR3 totals 14 residues. From the 5' RACE reads, TCRdb lists one entry per CDR3 protein and no DNA. Its table lists about 160,000 distinct CDR3 sequences. Sequenced input: blood T cells: a sorted CD56 or NKG2C T cell subset, CD4+ or CD8+ T cells, or bulk PBMC T cells (not recorded which). The rearrangement joins TRBV6-4 to TRBJ2-3; TCRdb picks TRBD2, but there is no DNA to check that call. This sequence originates from a woman between 18 and 70 years old in good health. CDR3 region: CASKETSTTDTQYF.